The present entry profiles one TCR beta chain with its context. The sample comes from a study of tumor-infiltrating lymphocytes in primary liver carcinoma. The CDR3 totals 14 residues. The V end lost 6 bases, the J end lost 5 bases, and 14 bases lay between the germline ends. The germline gives CDR1 MDHEN, CDR2 SYDVKM. TCR beta cDNA came from about 500 ng total RNA, primed with a constant-region primer. TCR beta libraries came from three nested multiplex PCR rounds using slightly modified ARM-PCR. Use of TRBV1-TRBV30 forward primers with a C-beta reverse primer characterized the first two PCR rounds, which lasted around 9 cycles each. TCRdb reprocessed the multiplex PCR reads with MiXCR, giving one entry per CDR3 protein. The profile covers approximately 110,000 distinct CDR3 sequences, with roughly three fifths appearing a single time and 7.5% to 9% taken by the ten largest. For each extraction, RNA and DNA were obtained together from about 21-30 mg of unsorted bulk tissue. Surgeons treated the primary liver carcinoma of the patients by surgical resection. Patients showed chronic HBV infection and an absence of prior treatment.

The receptor was isolated from a woman in her sixties or seventies with primary liver carcinoma and hepatitis B virus infection. The rearrangement uses TRBV28 and TRBJ2-1; TRBD2 might be the D (6 bases). The sequencing input was liver tumor tissue from sampling region 3. As for subset: tumor region T3, left-lateral pole. The CDR3 coding sequence is TGTGCCAGCAGGCTATCGGGAGCGCACAATGAGCAGTTCTTC. This sequence encodes CASRLSGAHNEQFF.